These 8 T cell receptor beta chains originate from one sample sequenced in a study of T cells in Graves' hyperthyroidism and ophthalmopathy. RNA transcripts gave rise to amplified TCR beta CDR3 regions. HTBI primers drove first-round RT-PCR of the TCR CDR3. TCRdb called the multiplex PCR reads again in MiXCR, with one record for every CDR3 protein. The sample has about 200,000 distinct CDR3 sequences; roughly a sixth are singletons. The sequenced sample consisted of blood. The receptor set was obtained from a woman aged 45-65 years with Graves' hyperthyroidism.

This clonotype has a count of ten or more. The chain carries TRBV12-3 or TRBV12-4 and TRBJ1-5, with D perhaps TRBD1 (5 bases). The CDR3 covers 14 residues. V was trimmed by 5 bases and J by 5 bases, leaving 13 bases between them. CDR3 amino acids: CASSPPGDDQPQHF. CDR3 bases: TGTGCCAGCAGTCCGCCGGGGGACGATCAGCCCCAGCATTTT.

The gene calls are TRBV6-2 or TRBV6-3 and TRBJ1-2; TRBD1 is a possible D gene (5 bases). V was pared by 0 bases and J by 7 bases, with 15 bases between. The CDR3 sequence is 15 residues long. Germline V gene lookup returns CDR1 MNHEY and CDR2 SVGEGT. The chain's CDR3 is CASSYSSLGAPGYTF. The CDR3 DNA reads as TGTGCCAGCAGTTACTCGAGCTTAGGGGCGCCTGGCTACACCTTC.

The table lists this clonotype with many counts. The chain is built from TRBV5-6 and TRBJ2-3; tentative D call: TRBD2 (7 bases). CDR1 SGHDT and CDR2 YYEEEE come from the germline V gene. V was clipped by 7 bases and J by 2 bases, with 14 bases between them. The CDR3 has 14 amino acids. CDR3 region: CASCLGGHTDTQYF. The CDR3, as DNA: TGTGCCAGCTGCCTGGGGGGGCACACAGATACGCAGTATTTT.

This clonotype appeared many times. This chain connects TRBV28 to TRBJ2-7; 9 bases map to TRBD1. The CDR3 contains 12 residues. Germline values: CDR1 MDHEN, CDR2 SYDVKM. As DNA, the CDR3 is TGTGCGATAAGGGACAGGGCTTACGAGCAGTACTTC. Translation: CAIRDRAYEQYF.

In its sample, this clonotype was seen many times. The chain couples TRBV30 to TRBJ2-5; D is undetermined. Trimming removed 0 bases from V and 5 bases from J, with 4 bases in between. Germline loops: CDR1 GTSNPN, CDR2 SVGIG (reference sequence). The CDR3 extends over 11 amino acids. The CDR3 is CAWSVSETQYF. CDR3 DNA: TGTGCCTGGAGTGTATCGGAGACCCAGTACTTC.

This rearrangement joins TRBV5-5 to TRBJ2-7; 10 bases agree with TRBD2. This CDR3 has 13 residues. The germline V gene has CDR1 SGHKS and CDR2 YYEKEE (reference sequence). The ends lost 4 bases at V and 3 bases at J; junction bases unmatched: 1. The CDR3 DNA reads TGTGCCAGCAGCCGGACTAGCGGCTACGAGCAGTACTTC. Protein product: CASSRTSGYEQYF. The whole variable domain, remainder taken from reference TRBV5-5 and TRBJ2-7, is DAGVTQSPTHLIKTRGQQVTLRCSPISGHKSVSWYQQVLGQGPQFIFQYYEKEERGRGNFPDRFSARQFPNYSSELNVNALLLGDSALYLCASSRTSGYEQYFGPGTRLTVT.

Many counts were recorded for this clonotype. The V and J genes are TRBV2 and TRBJ2-3; D gene ambiguous. CDR3 size: 14 residues. Germline CDR1 SNHLY, CDR2 FYNNEI. V gave up 3 bases and J gave up 2 bases, with 9 bases separating them. CDR3 coding DNA: TGTGCCAGCAGTGAGGGCCCACACACAGATACGCAGTATTTT. It specifies CASSEGPHTDTQYF.

The J gene is TRBJ1-2, the V gene TRBV28; no clear D gene. Deletions cut 5 bases from V and 5 bases from J, with 9 bases between. The CDR3 has 12 amino acids. Germline loops: CDR1 MDHEN, CDR2 SYDVKM. The CDR3 is CASSPGRYGYTF. In DNA, the CDR3 is TGTGCCAGCAGTCCCGGCCGTTATGGCTACACCTTC.